The T cell receptor beta chain described here comes from a study of regulatory T cells in long-lasting Graves disease. This sample's time point: newly diagnosed GD, antithyroid drugs for less than 3 months. PBMC RNA served as the TCR library source. As collected, the peripheral blood samples measured 8 to 9 milliliters each and went into EDTA tubes. CDR3 size: 12 residues. Trimming at V came to 7 bases and at J to 4 bases, leaving 3 bases not matched to a gene. This clonotype was seen at least ten times. What it recognizes is unknown. General observations from the study: Persistent disease preferred TRBV28, TRBJ1-2 and TRBJ2-5; new disease, TRBV20-1 and TRBJ2-1.

Combining iRepertoire HTBI primers with Arm-PCR of CDR3 regions, the authors built TCR beta libraries. TCRdb analysed the multiplex PCR reads with MiXCR anew, one entry per CDR3 protein. The sample includes 240,000 or so distinct CDR3 sequences, around 20% of them seen just once. The starting material was peripheral blood mononuclear cells (PBMCs), obtained at new diagnosis, from a patient treated with antithyroid drugs. This chain uses TRBV12-3 or TRBV12-4 with TRBJ1-2; 7 bases match TRBD1. This TCR derives from a female donor with Graves disease. The CDR3 region is CASTGTAYGYTF. CDR3 nucleotide sequence: TGTGCCAGCACAGGGACAGCCTATGGCTACACCTTC.